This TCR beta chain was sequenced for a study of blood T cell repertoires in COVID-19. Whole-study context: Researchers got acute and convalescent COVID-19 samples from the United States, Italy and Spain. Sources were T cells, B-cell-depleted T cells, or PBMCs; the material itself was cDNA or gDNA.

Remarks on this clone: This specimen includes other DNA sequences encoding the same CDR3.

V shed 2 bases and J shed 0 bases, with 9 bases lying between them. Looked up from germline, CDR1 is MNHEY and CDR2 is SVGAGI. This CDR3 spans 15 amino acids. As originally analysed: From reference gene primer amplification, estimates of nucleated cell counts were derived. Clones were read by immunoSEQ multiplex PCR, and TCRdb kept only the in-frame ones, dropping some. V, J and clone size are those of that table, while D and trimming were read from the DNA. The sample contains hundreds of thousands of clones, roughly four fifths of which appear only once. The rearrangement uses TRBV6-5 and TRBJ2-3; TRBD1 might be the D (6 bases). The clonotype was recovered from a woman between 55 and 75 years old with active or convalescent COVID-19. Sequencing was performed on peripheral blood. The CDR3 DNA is TGTGCCAGCAGTTACGGGGGCACCAGCACAGATACGCAGTATTTT. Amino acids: CASSYGGTSTDTQYF.